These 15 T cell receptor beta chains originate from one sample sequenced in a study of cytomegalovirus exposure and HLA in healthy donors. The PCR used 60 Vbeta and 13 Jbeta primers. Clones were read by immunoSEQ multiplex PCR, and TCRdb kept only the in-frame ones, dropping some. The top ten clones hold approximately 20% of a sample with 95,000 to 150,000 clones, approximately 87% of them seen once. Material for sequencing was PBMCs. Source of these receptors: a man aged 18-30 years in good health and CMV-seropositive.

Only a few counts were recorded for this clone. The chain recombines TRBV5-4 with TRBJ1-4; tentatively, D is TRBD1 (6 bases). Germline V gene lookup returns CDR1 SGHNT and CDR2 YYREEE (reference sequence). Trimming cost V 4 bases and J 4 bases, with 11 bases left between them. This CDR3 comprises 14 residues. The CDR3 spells CASSQDSSNEKLFF. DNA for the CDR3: TGTGCCAGCAGCCAGGACAGCAGTAATGAAAAACTGTTTTTT.

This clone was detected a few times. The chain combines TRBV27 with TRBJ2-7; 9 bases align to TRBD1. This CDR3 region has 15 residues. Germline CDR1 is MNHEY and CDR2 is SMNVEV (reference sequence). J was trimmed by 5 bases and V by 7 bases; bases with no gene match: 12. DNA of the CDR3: TGTGCCAGCAACCCTCTGGGGACAGGGACCCACGAGCAGTACTTC. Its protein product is CASNPLGTGTHEQYF.

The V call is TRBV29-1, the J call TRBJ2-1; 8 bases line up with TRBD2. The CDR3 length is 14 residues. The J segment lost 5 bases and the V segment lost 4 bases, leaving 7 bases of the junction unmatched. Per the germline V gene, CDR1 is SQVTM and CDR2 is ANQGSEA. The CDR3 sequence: CSVARGGRDNEQFF. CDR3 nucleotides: TGCAGCGTTGCACGGGGGGGCCGTGACAATGAGCAGTTCTTC.

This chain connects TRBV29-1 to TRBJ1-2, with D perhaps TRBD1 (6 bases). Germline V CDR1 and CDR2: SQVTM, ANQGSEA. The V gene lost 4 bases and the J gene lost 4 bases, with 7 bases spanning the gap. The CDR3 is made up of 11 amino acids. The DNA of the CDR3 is TGCAGCGTTGGGGACACCTATGGCTACACCTTC. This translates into CSVGDTYGYTF.

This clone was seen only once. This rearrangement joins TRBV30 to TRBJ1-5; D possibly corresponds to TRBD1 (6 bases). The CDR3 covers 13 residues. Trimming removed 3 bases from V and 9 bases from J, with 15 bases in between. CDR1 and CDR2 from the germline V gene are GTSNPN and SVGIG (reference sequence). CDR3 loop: CAWSPGDPRPQHF. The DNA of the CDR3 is TGTGCCTGGAGCCCAGGGGACCCAAGGCCCCAGCATTTT.

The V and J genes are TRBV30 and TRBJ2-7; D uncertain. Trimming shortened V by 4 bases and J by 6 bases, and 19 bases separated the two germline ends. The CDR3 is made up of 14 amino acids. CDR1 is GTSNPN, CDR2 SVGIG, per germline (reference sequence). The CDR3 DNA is TGTGCCTGGAATATTGGGCAAGGAATCTCCGAGCAGTACTTC. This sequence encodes CAWNIGQGISEQYF.

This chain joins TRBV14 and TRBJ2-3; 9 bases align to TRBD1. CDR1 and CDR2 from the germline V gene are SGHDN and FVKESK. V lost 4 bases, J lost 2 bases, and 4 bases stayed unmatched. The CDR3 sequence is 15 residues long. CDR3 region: CASSRTGGPTDTQYF. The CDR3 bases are TGTGCCAGCAGCCGTACAGGGGGCCCCACAGATACGCAGTATTTT.

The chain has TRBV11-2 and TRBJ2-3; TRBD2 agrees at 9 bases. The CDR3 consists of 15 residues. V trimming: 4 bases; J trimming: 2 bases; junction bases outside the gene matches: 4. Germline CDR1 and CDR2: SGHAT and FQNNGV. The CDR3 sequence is CASSSLAGVTDTQYF. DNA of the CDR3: TGTGCCAGCAGCTCCTTAGCGGGGGTCACAGATACGCAGTATTTT.

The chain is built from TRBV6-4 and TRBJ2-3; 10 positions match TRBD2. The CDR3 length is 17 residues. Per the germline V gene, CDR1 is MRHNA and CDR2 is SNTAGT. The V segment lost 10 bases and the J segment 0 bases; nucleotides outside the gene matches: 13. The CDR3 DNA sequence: TGTGCCACCCCACTGCGGGGACTAGCGCCTAGCACAGATACGCAGTATTTT. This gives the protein CATPLRGLAPSTDTQYF.

CDR3 bases: TGTGCCAGCAGCATATTCGAGCACACTGAAGCTTTCTTT. Translated, it gives CASSIFEHTEAFF. The chain couples TRBV11-1 to TRBJ1-1; D is unclear. In germline, CDR1 is SGHAT, CDR2 FQDESV (reference sequence). This CDR3 is 13 amino acids long. V lost 5 bases, J lost 3 bases, and 10 bases lay in between.

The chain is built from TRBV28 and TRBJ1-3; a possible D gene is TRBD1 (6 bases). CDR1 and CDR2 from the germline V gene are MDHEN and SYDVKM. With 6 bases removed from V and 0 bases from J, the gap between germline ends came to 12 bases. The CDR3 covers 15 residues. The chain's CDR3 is CASRSGGASGNTIYF. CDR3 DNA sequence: TGTGCCAGCAGGTCGGGGGGCGCCTCTGGAAACACCATATATTTT.

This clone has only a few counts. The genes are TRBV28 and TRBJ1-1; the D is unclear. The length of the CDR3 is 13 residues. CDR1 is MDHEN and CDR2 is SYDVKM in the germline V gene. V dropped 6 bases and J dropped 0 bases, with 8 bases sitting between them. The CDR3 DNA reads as TGTGCCAGCAGAATAACATTGAACACTGAAGCTTTCTTT. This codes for CASRITLNTEAFF.

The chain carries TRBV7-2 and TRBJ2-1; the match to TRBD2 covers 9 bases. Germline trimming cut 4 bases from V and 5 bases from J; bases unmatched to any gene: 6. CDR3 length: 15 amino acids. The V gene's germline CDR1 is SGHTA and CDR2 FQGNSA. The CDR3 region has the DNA TGTGCCAGCAGCTACTGGAGCGGGGGGCACAATGAGCAGTTCTTC. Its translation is CASSYWSGGHNEQFF.

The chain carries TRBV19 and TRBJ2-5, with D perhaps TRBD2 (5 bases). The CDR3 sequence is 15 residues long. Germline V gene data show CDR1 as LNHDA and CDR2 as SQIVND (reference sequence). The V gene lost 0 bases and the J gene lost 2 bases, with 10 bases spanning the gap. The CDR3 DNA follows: TGTGCCAGTAGTATAGATCTGGGAGATCAAGAGACCCAGTACTTC. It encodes CASSIDLGDQETQYF.

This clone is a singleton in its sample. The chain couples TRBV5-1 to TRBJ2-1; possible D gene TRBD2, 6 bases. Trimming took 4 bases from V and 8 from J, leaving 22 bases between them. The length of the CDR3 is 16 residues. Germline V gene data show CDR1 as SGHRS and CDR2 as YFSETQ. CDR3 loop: CASSRVGSGLGDEQFF. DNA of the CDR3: TGCGCCAGCAGCAGGGTAGGTAGCGGCCTTGGGGATGAGCAGTTCTTC.